This TCR beta chain was observed in a study of beta chain features in type 1 diabetes. Whole-study findings and limits: Whatever favoring of shorter templates PCR might show would apply equally to patients and controls. Diminished insertions and augmented deletions at VDJ junctions characterized type 1 diabetes patients. For Type 1 diabetes patients, all four CD4+ subsets carried TCRB CDR3s that were moderately but significantly shorter. There was no resolution here of whether HLA type influences TCRB rearrangement.

Of the isolated RNA, all was reverse transcribed, and so the sequenced material was expressed TCRB transcripts. Clones were read by immunoSEQ multiplex PCR, and TCRdb kept only the in-frame ones, dropping some. The sample records some 360,000 clones, around 9.6% being singletons. This clone was counted ten times or more. The target antigen is unknown. CD4+ cells of the naive, central memory, regulatory and stem cell-like memory types were sorted via CD45RO/CCR7/CD25/CD127/CD95/CD27. V dropped 1 base and J dropped 7 bases, with 13 bases sitting between them. The CDR3 covers 14 residues. In germline, CDR1 is MNHNS, CDR2 SASEGT.

Material: central memory CD4+ T cells from blood. The V and J genes are TRBV6-1 and TRBJ1-2; the D gene is possibly TRBD1 (5 bases). This TCR came from a man aged 30 to 45 with type 1 diabetes. This CDR3 reads CASSEVSSGSGYTF. The CDR3 DNA follows: TGTGCCAGCAGTGAAGTTAGCTCAGGGAGTGGCTACACCTTC.